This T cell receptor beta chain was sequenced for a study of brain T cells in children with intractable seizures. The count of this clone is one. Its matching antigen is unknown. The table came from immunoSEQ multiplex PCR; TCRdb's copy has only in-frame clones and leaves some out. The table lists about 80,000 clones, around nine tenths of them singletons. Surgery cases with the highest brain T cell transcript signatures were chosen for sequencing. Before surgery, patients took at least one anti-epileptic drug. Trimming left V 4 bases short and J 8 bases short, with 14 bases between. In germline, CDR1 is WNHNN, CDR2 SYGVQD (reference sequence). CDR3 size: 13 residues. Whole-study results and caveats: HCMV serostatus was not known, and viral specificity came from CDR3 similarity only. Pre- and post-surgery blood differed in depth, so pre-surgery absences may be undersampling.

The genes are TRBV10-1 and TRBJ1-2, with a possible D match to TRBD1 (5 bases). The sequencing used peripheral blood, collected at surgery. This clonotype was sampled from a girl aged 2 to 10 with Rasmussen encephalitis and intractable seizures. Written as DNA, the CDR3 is TGCGCCAGCAGTGTCTCCAGGGTAGGAGGCTACACCTTC. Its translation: CASSVSRVGGYTF.